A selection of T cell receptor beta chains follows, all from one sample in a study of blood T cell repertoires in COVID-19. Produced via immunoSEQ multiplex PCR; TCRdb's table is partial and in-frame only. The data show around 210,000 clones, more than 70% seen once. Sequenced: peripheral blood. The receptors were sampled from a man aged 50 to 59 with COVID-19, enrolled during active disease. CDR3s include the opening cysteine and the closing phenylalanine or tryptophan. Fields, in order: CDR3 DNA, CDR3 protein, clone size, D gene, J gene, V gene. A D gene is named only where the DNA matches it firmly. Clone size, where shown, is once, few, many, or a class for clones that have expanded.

cdr3_nt: TGTGCCAGTAGTCAACTTCGGACAGCCTCTGGAAACACCATATATTTT
cdr3_aa: CASSQLRTASGNTIYF
clone_size: .
d_call: .
j_call: TRBJ1-3
v_call: TRBV19

cdr3_nt: TGCGCCAGCAGCTTACAGGGCTACACCGGGGAGCTGTTTTTT
cdr3_aa: CASSLQGYTGELFF
clone_size: .
d_call: .
j_call: TRBJ2-2
v_call: TRBV5-1

cdr3_nt: TGTGCCAGCAGCCCCGGACAGGATTATCAGCCCCAGCATTTT
cdr3_aa: CASSPGQDYQPQHF
clone_size: few
d_call: TRBD1
j_call: TRBJ1-5
v_call: TRBV3-1/TRBV3-2

cdr3_nt: TGTGCCAGTATCACGACGGGACAGAGCGGCTATGGCTACACCTTC
cdr3_aa: CASITTGQSGYGYTF
clone_size: .
d_call: TRBD1
j_call: TRBJ1-2
v_call: TRBV19

cdr3_nt: TGTGCCAGCAGCTCAAACCCGGGACTAGAAGGAGAGACCCAGTACTTC
cdr3_aa: CASSSNPGLEGETQYF
clone_size: .
d_call: TRBD2
j_call: TRBJ2-5
v_call: TRBV11-2

cdr3_nt: TGTGCCAGCTCACCACCGGGGACATCTGGGGCCAACGTCCTGACTTTC
cdr3_aa: CASSPPGTSGANVLTF
clone_size: .
d_call: .
j_call: TRBJ2-6
v_call: TRBV18

cdr3_nt: TGCGCCAGCAGCTTGTCGTCAGATACGCAGTATTTT
cdr3_aa: CASSLSSDTQYF
clone_size: .
d_call: .
j_call: TRBJ2-3
v_call: TRBV5-1

cdr3_nt: TGTGCCAGCAGTTCGGACAGCCTTATTGGCTACACCTTC
cdr3_aa: CASSSDSLIGYTF
clone_size: .
d_call: .
j_call: TRBJ1-2
v_call: TRBV12-3/TRBV12-4

cdr3_nt: TGTGCCAGCAGCTCGGGTCGTGAGCAGTTCTTC
cdr3_aa: CASSSGREQFF
clone_size: .
d_call: .
j_call: TRBJ2-1
v_call: TRBV7-9

cdr3_nt: TGCGCCAGCAGCCTAGGGACTAGCGGGAGGCCGAGCTCCTACAATGAGCAGTTCTTC
cdr3_aa: CASSLGTSGRPSSYNEQFF
clone_size: .
d_call: TRBD2
j_call: TRBJ2-1
v_call: TRBV5-1

cdr3_nt: TGTGCCAGCAGCCCCGGGACAAGATACACCGGGGAGCTGTTTTTT
cdr3_aa: CASSPGTRYTGELFF
clone_size: .
d_call: .
j_call: TRBJ2-2
v_call: TRBV5-6

cdr3_nt: TGTGCCAGCAGTTTACACAGACCCGGGGAGCTGTTTTTT
cdr3_aa: CASSLHRPGELFF
clone_size: .
d_call: .
j_call: TRBJ2-2
v_call: TRBV12-3/TRBV12-4

cdr3_nt: TGTGCTAGTGTGCAGTGGTCGGGTATGAACACTGAAGCTTTCTTT
cdr3_aa: CASVQWSGMNTEAFF
clone_size: .
d_call: .
j_call: TRBJ1-1
v_call: TRBV12-5

cdr3_nt: TGTGCCAGCAGCGCCCTAGCGGGGGGGATTTCAGATACGCAGTATTTT
cdr3_aa: CASSALAGGISDTQYF
clone_size: .
d_call: TRBD2
j_call: TRBJ2-3
v_call: TRBV7-6

cdr3_nt: TGTGCCATCAGTCAAAGGGGGATCGGAGATCAGCCCCAGCATTTT
cdr3_aa: CAISQRGIGDQPQHF
clone_size: once
d_call: .
j_call: TRBJ1-5
v_call: TRBV10-3

cdr3_nt: TGTGCCAGCAGCTTGGAGCAGGGAAGGCAGCAGTTCTTC
cdr3_aa: CASSLEQGRQQFF
clone_size: .
d_call: .
j_call: TRBJ2-1
v_call: TRBV5-4

cdr3_nt: TGTGCCAGCAGTCCCCGGGGGGGGACTGAGCAGTTCTTC
cdr3_aa: CASSPRGGTEQFF
clone_size: .
d_call: TRBD2
j_call: TRBJ2-1
v_call: TRBV6-4

cdr3_nt: TGTGCCTGGAGTGTGCAGAATCAAAAACTGTTTTTT
cdr3_aa: CAWSVQNQKLFF
clone_size: .
d_call: .
j_call: TRBJ1-4
v_call: TRBV30

cdr3_nt: TGTGCCAAGAGACAGGCCGATCTCCTCTCTGGCTACACCTTC
cdr3_aa: CAKRQADLLSGYTF
clone_size: .
d_call: .
j_call: TRBJ1-2
v_call: TRBV7-2

cdr3_nt: TGTGCCAGCAGCCCCCGGGGGGCCACAGATACGCAGTATTTT
cdr3_aa: CASSPRGATDTQYF
clone_size: .
d_call: .
j_call: TRBJ2-3
v_call: TRBV11-2

cdr3_nt: TGTGCCAGCAGCTTAGGCGGCCGGCAGTCTCCCTATGGCTACACCTTC
cdr3_aa: CASSLGGRQSPYGYTF
clone_size: .
d_call: .
j_call: TRBJ1-2
v_call: TRBV7-8

cdr3_nt: TGTGCCAGCAGGGAGGGACTAGCGGGAGGAACAGATACGCAGTATTTT
cdr3_aa: CASREGLAGGTDTQYF
clone_size: .
d_call: TRBD2
j_call: TRBJ2-3
v_call: TRBV5-4

cdr3_nt: TGTGCCAGCAGCCAGAGCATAGCTGGGGCCAACGTCCTGACTTTC
cdr3_aa: CASSQSIAGANVLTF
clone_size: .
d_call: .
j_call: TRBJ2-6
v_call: TRBV3-1/TRBV3-2

cdr3_nt: TGTGCCAGCAGCCGCCCGATGGACAGGGGCGGATATACGCAGTATTTT
cdr3_aa: CASSRPMDRGGYTQYF
clone_size: .
d_call: TRBD1
j_call: TRBJ2-3
v_call: TRBV14

cdr3_nt: TGTGCCAGCAGTTCCACAGGGTTAGGTACTAATGAAAAACTGTTTTTT
cdr3_aa: CASSSTGLGTNEKLFF
clone_size: .
d_call: .
j_call: TRBJ1-4
v_call: TRBV2

cdr3_nt: TGTGCCAGTAGTACCCCCGGGACAAGGGTGAGCAATCAGCCCCAGCATTTT
cdr3_aa: CASSTPGTRVSNQPQHF
clone_size: .
d_call: .
j_call: TRBJ1-5
v_call: TRBV19

cdr3_nt: TGTGCCAGCAGCGCGTACACAGATACGCAGTATTTT
cdr3_aa: CASSAYTDTQYF
clone_size: .
d_call: .
j_call: TRBJ2-3
v_call: TRBV9

cdr3_nt: TGTGCCAGCAGCGTAGACGGGGGAAGCTACGAGCAGTACTTC
cdr3_aa: CASSVDGGSYEQYF
clone_size: once
d_call: .
j_call: TRBJ2-7
v_call: TRBV9

cdr3_nt: TGTGCTAGTGGTTTGGGGGGACAGGGTCATGGCTACACCTTC
cdr3_aa: CASGLGGQGHGYTF
clone_size: .
d_call: TRBD1
j_call: TRBJ1-2
v_call: TRBV12-5

cdr3_nt: TGTGCCAGCAGTGAGTCGTTTGGCGGCTCCTACGAGCAGTACTTC
cdr3_aa: CASSESFGGSYEQYF
clone_size: .
d_call: .
j_call: TRBJ2-7
v_call: TRBV2

cdr3_nt: TGTGCCAGCAGCTTGGGAACACCGCCTGGCTATGGCTACACCTTC
cdr3_aa: CASSLGTPPGYGYTF
clone_size: .
d_call: .
j_call: TRBJ1-2
v_call: TRBV5-6

cdr3_nt: TGTGCCATCAGTGACTGGCAGGGGACAGACTCCTACGAGCAGTACTTC
cdr3_aa: CAISDWQGTDSYEQYF
clone_size: .
d_call: TRBD1
j_call: TRBJ2-7
v_call: TRBV10-3

cdr3_nt: TGTGCCAGCGGCCGGACAGGGAGAACAGATACGCAGTATTTT
cdr3_aa: CASGRTGRTDTQYF
clone_size: .
d_call: TRBD1
j_call: TRBJ2-3
v_call: TRBV7-3

cdr3_nt: TGCAGCTCGGGACAGGGAAACACCGGGGAGCTGTTTTTT
cdr3_aa: CSSGQGNTGELFF
clone_size: .
d_call: TRBD1
j_call: TRBJ2-2
v_call: TRBV29-1

cdr3_nt: TGTGCTAGCACCGAGAACAACGTGGGGACAGGGGAGTCGGATGAGCAGTTCTTC
cdr3_aa: CASTENNVGTGESDEQFF
clone_size: .
d_call: TRBD1
j_call: TRBJ2-1
v_call: TRBV7-7

cdr3_nt: TGTGCCAGCAGCCCGGTAGACAGGGCTTCACCCCTCCACTTT
cdr3_aa: CASSPVDRASPLHF
clone_size: few
d_call: TRBD1
j_call: TRBJ1-6
v_call: TRBV7-2

cdr3_nt: TGTGCCAGCAGCTTGCCAGGGGACTATGGCTACACCTTC
cdr3_aa: CASSLPGDYGYTF
clone_size: .
d_call: .
j_call: TRBJ1-2
v_call: TRBV5-4

cdr3_nt: TGTGCTAGCAGCCCGGGACTAGCGGGAGCGGGAGACGAGCAGTACTTC
cdr3_aa: CASSPGLAGAGDEQYF
clone_size: .
d_call: TRBD2
j_call: TRBJ2-7
v_call: TRBV7-7